These T cell receptor beta chains were read from a single sample in a study of cytotoxic CD8 clonotypes in ibrutinib-treated CLL. This table comes from immunoSEQ multiplex PCR, and its TCRdb copy is limited to in-frame clones, with some not included. Among 55,000 to 80,000 clones, roughly 50% were seen once, and the ten largest hold roughly 14%. Here the sequenced sample was PBMCs, taken after 12 months of ibrutinib treatment. Every receptor here comes from a human donor with chronic lymphocytic leukemia. Each CDR3 is given with its conserved first and last residue.

CASSSTNQPQHF TRBJ1-5 TRBV28
CASSTTGGFAEAFF TRBJ1-1 TRBV6-1
CASSLRMFGGYTF TRBJ1-2 TRBV7-2
CASSLEDRGNIQYF TRBJ2-4 TRBV5-7
CSVMEGLLANEKLFF TRBJ1-4 TRBV29-1
CASSIGFLDYNSPLHF TRBJ1-6 TRBV19
CAGRGYGQREDTQYF TRBJ2-3 TRBV5-6
CASSQDQAQLNYGYTF TRBJ1-2 TRBV5-4
CASSLESGKSDTQYF TRBJ2-3 TRBV5-1
CASSVEGQRGNTIYF TRBJ1-3 TRBV9
CASSWGAYSGNTIYF TRBJ1-3 TRBV19
CASSYSISGGEQFF TRBJ2-1 TRBV6-6
CASSLVAGGRTEAFF TRBJ1-1 TRBV5-1
CASSAPTTWGHGEDEQFF TRBJ2-1 TRBV2
CASSGGGRSYGYTF TRBJ1-2 TRBV10-2
CASSMWKGTVDQPQHF TRBJ1-5 TRBV19
CASSQEGSGGYYEQFF TRBJ2-1 TRBV4-1
CASSSALQGSGYTF TRBJ1-2 TRBV28
CASSLGGSGNEQFF TRBJ2-1 TRBV7-7
CAWKQAGGVGELFF TRBJ2-2 TRBV30
CASSTRTGGGELFF TRBJ2-2 TRBV5-1
CASSIRQGTYEQYF TRBJ2-7 TRBV19
CASSIGTGGNTEAFF TRBJ1-1 TRBV21-1
CASSRDDLGHLSYNEQFF TRBJ2-1 TRBV18
CASSDVGGVFYTEAFF TRBJ1-1 TRBV7-2
CASSLVLGSPNEQYF TRBJ2-7 TRBV5-7
CASSRVRDRSSGANVLTF TRBJ2-6 TRBV19
CATPTHPGQGGNQPQHF TRBJ1-5 TRBV9
CASRKTGEASPLHF TRBJ1-6 TRBV27
CASSLAGLDTQYF TRBJ2-3 TRBV5-6
CASSPQNQQFF TRBJ2-1 TRBV11-2
CASSNLIGLPEAFF TRBJ1-1 TRBV5-1
CASSPEGGKYQPQHF TRBJ1-5 TRBV5-1
CASSQYLQSTGELFF TRBJ2-2 TRBV4-1
CASSVATTIMEQFF TRBJ2-1 TRBV9
CASSPTGQGEQFF TRBJ2-1 TRBV18
CASSRFVTGGTEAFF TRBJ1-1 TRBV5-1
CSVSKGTGELFF TRBJ2-2 TRBV29-1
CASVLARTYEQYF TRBJ2-7 TRBV2
CASSPEPGEGGYEQYF TRBJ2-7 TRBV5-6